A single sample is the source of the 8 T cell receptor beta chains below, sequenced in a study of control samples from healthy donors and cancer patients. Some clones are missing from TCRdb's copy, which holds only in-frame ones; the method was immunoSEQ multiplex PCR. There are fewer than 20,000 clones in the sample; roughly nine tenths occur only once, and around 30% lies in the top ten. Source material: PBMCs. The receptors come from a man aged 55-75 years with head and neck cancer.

CDR3 in DNA: TGCGCCAGCAGCTTGGGGCAGGGTGGGTCCTACGAGCAGTACTTC. This codes for CASSLGQGGSYEQYF. The V call is TRBV5-1, the J call TRBJ2-7; perhaps TRBD1 as D (5 bases). CDR3 length: 15 amino acids. V gave up 0 bases and J gave up 1 base, with 11 bases separating them. CDR1 and CDR2 (germline): SGHRS, YFSETQ.

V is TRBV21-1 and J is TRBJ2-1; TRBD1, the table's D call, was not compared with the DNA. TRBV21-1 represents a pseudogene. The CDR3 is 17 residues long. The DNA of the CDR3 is TGTGCCAGCAGCAAAAAAGACGGAAGATCAGGGGGGCATGAGCAGTTCTTC. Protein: CASSKKDGRSGGHEQFF.

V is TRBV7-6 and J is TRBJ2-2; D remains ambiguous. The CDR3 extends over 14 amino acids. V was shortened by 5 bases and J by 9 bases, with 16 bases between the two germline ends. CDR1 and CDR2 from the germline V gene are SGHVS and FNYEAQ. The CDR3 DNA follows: TGTGCCAGCAGCCTAACAGAAACCCCCCGGGAGCTGTTTTTT. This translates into CASSLTETPRELFF.

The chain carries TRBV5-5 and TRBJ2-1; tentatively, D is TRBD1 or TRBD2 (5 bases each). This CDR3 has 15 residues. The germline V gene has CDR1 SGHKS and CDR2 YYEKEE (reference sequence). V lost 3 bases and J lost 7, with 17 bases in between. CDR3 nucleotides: TGTGCCAGCAGCTGGGGCCAGGGAGTAAGTAATGAGCAGTTCTTC. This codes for CASSWGQGVSNEQFF.

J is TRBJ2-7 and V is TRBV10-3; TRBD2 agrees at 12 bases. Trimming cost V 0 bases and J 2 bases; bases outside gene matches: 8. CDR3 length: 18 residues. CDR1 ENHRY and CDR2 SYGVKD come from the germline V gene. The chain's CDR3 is CAISESNSPSGGAYEQYF. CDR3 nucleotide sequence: TGTGCCATCAGTGAGTCTAACTCACCTAGCGGGGGGGCCTACGAGCAGTACTTC.

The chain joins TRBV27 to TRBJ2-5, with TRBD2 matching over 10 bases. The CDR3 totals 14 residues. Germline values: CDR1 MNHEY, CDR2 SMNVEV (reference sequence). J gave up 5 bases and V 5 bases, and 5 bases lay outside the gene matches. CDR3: CASSRQTSGETQYF. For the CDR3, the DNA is TGTGCCAGCAGTCGACAGACTAGCGGGGAGACCCAGTACTTC.

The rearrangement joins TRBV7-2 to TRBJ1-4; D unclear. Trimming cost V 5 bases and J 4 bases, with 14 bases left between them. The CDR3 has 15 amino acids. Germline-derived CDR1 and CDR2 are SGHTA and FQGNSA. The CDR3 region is CASSTKAGFNEKLFF. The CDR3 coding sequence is TGTGCCAGCAGCACAAAGGCCGGATTTAATGAAAAACTGTTTTTT.

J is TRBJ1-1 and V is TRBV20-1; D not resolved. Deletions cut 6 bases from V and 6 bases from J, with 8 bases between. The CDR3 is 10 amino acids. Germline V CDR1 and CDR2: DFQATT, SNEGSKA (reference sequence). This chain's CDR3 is CSAGRSEAFF. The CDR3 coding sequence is TGCAGTGCCGGGCGTTCTGAAGCTTTCTTT.